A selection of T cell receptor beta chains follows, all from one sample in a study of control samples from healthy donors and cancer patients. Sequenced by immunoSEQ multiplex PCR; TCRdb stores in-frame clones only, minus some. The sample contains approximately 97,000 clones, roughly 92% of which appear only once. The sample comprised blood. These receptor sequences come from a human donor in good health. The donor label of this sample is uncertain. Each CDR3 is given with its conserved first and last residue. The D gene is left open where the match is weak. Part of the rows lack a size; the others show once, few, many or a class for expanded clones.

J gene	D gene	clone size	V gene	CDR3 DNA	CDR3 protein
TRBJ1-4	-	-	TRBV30	TGTGCCTGGAATCGGGTTCCGAATGAAAAACTGTTTTTT	CAWNRVPNEKLFF
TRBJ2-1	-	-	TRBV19	TGTGCCAGTATAAGTGGGGGGTACTCCTACAATGAGCAGTTCTTC	CASISGGYSYNEQFF
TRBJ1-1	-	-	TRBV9	TGTGCCAGCGGAGGAGTTACAGGGTCGCGCGCTTTCTTT	CASGGVTGSRAFF
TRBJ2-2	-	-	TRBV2	TGTGCCAGCAGGGACTATCGAGCCGGGGAGCTGTTTTTT	CASRDYRAGELFF
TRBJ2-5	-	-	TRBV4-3	TGCGCCAGCAGCCAGGATTTTCATGGGTGGGAGACCCAGTACTTC	CASSQDFHGWETQYF
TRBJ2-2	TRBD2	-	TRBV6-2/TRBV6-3	TGTGCCAGCAGTTACAGGCTAGCGGGGATAACCGGGGAGCTGTTTTTT	CASSYRLAGITGELFF
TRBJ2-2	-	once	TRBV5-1	TGCGCCAGCAGCTTGGCCAGTCAGGTGAACACCGGGGAGCTGTTTTTT	CASSLASQVNTGELFF
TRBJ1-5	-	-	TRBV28	TGTGCCAGCAAAAAGGGAGGGACTAGCAATCAGCCCCAGCATTTT	CASKKGGTSNQPQHF
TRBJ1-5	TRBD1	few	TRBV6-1	TGTGCCAGCAGTGAAGGTCCGGGACAGGGAAGCCCCTATCAGCCCCAGCATTTT	CASSEGPGQGSPYQPQHF
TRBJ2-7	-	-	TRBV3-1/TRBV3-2	TGTGCCAGCAGCCAAGATGGGCAGGACGAGCAGTACTTC	CASSQDGQDEQYF
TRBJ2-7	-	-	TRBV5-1	TGCGCCAGCAGCTTGGCCGGTGAGCAGTACTTC	CASSLAGEQYF
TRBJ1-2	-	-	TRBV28	TGTGCCAGCAGTTTAAATGTGGGGGGGGCCCCCTATGGCTACACCTTC	CASSLNVGGAPYGYTF
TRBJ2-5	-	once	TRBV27	TGTGCCAGCAGTTTATCGCAAAGACAAGAGACCCAGTACTTC	CASSLSQRQETQYF
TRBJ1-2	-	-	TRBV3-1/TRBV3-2	TGTGCCAGCAGCCGCGCGAAGGGACACTACACCTTC	CASSRAKGHYTF
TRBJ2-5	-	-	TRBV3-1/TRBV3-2	TGTGCCAGCAGCCAAGGAGGGGGCGGGAAGACCCAGTACTTC	CASSQGGGGKTQYF
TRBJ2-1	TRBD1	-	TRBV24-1	TGTGCCACCAGCCCGAGGACAGGTAACAATGAGCAGTTCTTC	CATSPRTGNNEQFF
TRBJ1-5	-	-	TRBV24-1	TGTGCCACCAGTGACCCTGACAGGTTGCGCAATCAGCCCCAGCATTTT	CATSDPDRLRNQPQHF
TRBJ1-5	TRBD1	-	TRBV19	TGTGCCAGTAGTATAGATTATGGGTGGCAGGGGGTGGATCAGCCCCAGCATTTT	CASSIDYGWQGVDQPQHF
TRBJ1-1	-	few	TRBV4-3	TGCGCCAGCAGCCCGGGGGGGGGACCAAACACTGAAGCTTTCTTT	CASSPGGGPNTEAFF
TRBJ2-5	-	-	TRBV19	TGTGCCAGTAGTATAGGTCGCCAAGAGACCCAGTACTTC	CASSIGRQETQYF
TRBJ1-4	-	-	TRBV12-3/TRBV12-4	TGTGCCAGCAGTCACTCCGGGACGGAACTGTTTTTT	CASSHSGTELFF
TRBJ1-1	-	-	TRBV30	TGTGCCTGGAACATAAAACGTAGGACTGAAGCTTTCTTT	CAWNIKRRTEAFF
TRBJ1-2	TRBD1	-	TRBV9	TGTGCCAGCAGCGTAGCAAGGACAGGAGATAACTATGGCTACACCTTC	CASSVARTGDNYGYTF
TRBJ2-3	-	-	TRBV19	TGTGCCAGTAGTATAAAGGGGAGCACAGATACGCAGTATTTT	CASSIKGSTDTQYF
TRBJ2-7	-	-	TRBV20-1	TGCAGTGCCACTGAAGGGGGCGAGCAGTACTTC	CSATEGGEQYF
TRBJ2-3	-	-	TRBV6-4	TGTGCCAGCAAAAAGAGGCCCGAAATCTTCACAGATACGCAGTATTTT	CASKKRPEIFTDTQYF